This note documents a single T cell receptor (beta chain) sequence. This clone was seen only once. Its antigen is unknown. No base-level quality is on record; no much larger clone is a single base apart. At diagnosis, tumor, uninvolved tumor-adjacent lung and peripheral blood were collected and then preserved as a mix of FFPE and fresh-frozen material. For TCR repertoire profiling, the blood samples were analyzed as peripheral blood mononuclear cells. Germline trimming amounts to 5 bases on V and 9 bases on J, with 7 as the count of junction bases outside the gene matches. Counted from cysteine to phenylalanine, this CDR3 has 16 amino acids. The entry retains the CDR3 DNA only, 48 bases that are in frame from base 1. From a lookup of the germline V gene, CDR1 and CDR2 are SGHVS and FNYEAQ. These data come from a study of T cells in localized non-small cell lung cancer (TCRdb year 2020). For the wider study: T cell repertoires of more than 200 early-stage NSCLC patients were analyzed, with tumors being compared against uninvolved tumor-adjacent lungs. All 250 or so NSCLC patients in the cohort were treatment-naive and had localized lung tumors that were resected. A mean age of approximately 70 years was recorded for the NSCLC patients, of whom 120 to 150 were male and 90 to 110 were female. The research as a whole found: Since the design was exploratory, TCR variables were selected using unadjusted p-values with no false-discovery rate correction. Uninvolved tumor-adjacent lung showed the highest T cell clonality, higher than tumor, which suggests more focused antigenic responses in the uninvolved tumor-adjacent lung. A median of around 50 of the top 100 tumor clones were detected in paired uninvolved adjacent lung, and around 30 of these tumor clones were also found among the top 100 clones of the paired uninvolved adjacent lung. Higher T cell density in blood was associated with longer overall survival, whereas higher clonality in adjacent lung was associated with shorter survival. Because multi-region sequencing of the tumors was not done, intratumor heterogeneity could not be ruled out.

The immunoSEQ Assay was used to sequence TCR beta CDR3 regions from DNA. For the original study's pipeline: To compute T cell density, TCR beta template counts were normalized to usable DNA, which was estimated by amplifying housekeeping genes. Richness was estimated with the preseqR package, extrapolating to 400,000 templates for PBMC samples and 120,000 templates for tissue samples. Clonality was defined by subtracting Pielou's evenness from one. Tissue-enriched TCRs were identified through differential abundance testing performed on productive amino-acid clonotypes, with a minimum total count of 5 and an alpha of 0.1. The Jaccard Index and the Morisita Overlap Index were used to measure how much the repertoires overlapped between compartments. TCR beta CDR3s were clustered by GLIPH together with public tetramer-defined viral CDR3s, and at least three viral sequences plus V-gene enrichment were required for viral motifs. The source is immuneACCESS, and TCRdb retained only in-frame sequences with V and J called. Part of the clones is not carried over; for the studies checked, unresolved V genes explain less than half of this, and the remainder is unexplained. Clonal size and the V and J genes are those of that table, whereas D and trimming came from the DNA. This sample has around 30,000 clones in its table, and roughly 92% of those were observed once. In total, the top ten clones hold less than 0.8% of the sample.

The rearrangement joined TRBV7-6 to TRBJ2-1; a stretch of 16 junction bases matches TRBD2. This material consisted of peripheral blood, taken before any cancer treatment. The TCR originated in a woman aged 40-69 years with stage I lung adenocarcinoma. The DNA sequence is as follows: TGTGCCAGCAGCCGGACCGGGACTAGCGGGGGGGTTGAGCAGTTCTTC. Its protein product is CASSRTGTSGGVEQFF.